Below are 14 T cell receptor beta chains sequenced from a single sample in a study of OX40 agonist ivuxolimab in advanced cancers. Repertoires were generated with immunoSEQ multiplex PCR, while TCRdb's copy carries only in-frame clones and drops some. The sample includes 70,000 to 95,000 clones, approximately 91% of them seen just once. Sequenced here: CD4+ or CD8+ T cells sorted from blood, sampled in a trial of the OX40 agonist ivuxolimab. The receptors shown here come from an adult with an advanced solid tumor such as melanoma, head and neck, liver or kidney cancer.

The chain has TRBV6-4 and TRBJ1-5; the D is unclear. Germline V lookup: CDR1 MRHNA, CDR2 SNTAGT. The V end lost 6 bases, the J end lost 8 bases, and 23 bases lay between the germline ends. This CDR3 region has 16 residues. Written as DNA, the CDR3 is TGTGCCAGCAGGGGGTGGTCGAGGAAAATAACGGAGCCCCAGCATTTT. Residues: CASRGWSRKITEPQHF.

V usage is TRBV6-5 and J usage is TRBJ1-4, with 8 bases lining up with TRBD1. The ends lost 6 bases at V and 6 bases at J; junction bases unmatched: 9. Per the germline V gene, CDR1 is MNHEY and CDR2 is SVGAGI. This CDR3 comprises 15 residues. CDR3 DNA: TGTGCCAGCAGGAGAGCAGGGGGCGCAGATGAAAAACTGTTTTTT. This encodes CASRRAGGADEKLFF.

This chain links TRBV19 with TRBJ2-3, with D possibly being TRBD2 (7 bases). The V and J ends lost 3 bases and 2 bases respectively, with 18 bases between them. Per germline, CDR1 LNHDA and CDR2 SQIVND (reference sequence). The CDR3 consists of 17 residues. The CDR3 loop reads CASSIGVTAGATDTQYF. The DNA of the CDR3 is TGTGCCAGTAGTATTGGGGTTACGGCGGGGGCCACAGATACGCAGTATTTT.

Here the CDR3 DNA reads TGTGCCAGCAGTTTGAGGACAGGGGGCTACGAGCAGTACTTC. It codes for CASSLRTGGYEQYF. This sequence joins TRBV28 and TRBJ2-7; 10 positions agree with TRBD1. The CDR3 covers 14 residues. The junction had 2 bases not matched to a gene; V was cut back by 3 bases and J by 3 bases. From germline, CDR1 is MDHEN and CDR2 SYDVKM.

The count of this clone is one. This rearrangement joins TRBV9 to TRBJ1-4; D not certain. Germline V gene sequence: CDR1 SGDLS, CDR2 YYNGEE. Trimming removed 3 bases at V and 0 bases at J, with 9 bases between. The CDR3 extends over 15 amino acids. The CDR3 coding sequence is TGTGCCAGCAGCGGAGGACGTGCAACTAATGAAAAACTGTTTTTT. This encodes CASSGGRATNEKLFF. The full variable domain, with the rest looked up from reference TRBV9 and TRBJ1-4, is DSGVTQTPKHLITATGQRVTLRCSPRSGDLSVYWYQQSLDQGLQFLIQYYNGEERAKGNILERFSAQQFPDLHSELNLSSLELGDSALYFCASSGGRATNEKLFFGSGTQLSVL.

This sequence joins TRBV9 and TRBJ2-2; D is undetermined. The germline CDR1 and CDR2 sequences are SGDLS and YYNGEE. The length of the CDR3 is 14 residues. With 0 bases removed from V and 5 bases from J, the gap between germline ends came to 8 bases. This CDR3 is CASSVAVGTGELFF. The CDR3 nucleotides are TGTGCCAGCAGCGTAGCAGTGGGAACCGGGGAGCTGTTTTTT. Combining the CDR3 with reference TRBV9 and TRBJ2-2 gives the whole variable domain DSGVTQTPKHLITATGQRVTLRCSPRSGDLSVYWYQQSLDQGLQFLIQYYNGEERAKGNILERFSAQQFPDLHSELNLSSLELGDSALYFCASSVAVGTGELFFGEGSRLTVL.

This clone appeared once. The chain is built from TRBV15 and TRBJ1-4; TRBD1 agrees at 7 bases. The V and J ends lost 3 bases and 5 bases, in that order; junction bases with no gene match: 9. This CDR3 has 16 amino acids. CDR1 is LNHNV and CDR2 is YYDKDF in the germline V gene (reference sequence). CDR3 residues: CATSRIRQGLNEKLFF. Here the CDR3 DNA reads TGTGCCACCAGCAGGATCAGACAGGGCTTAAATGAAAAACTGTTTTTT.

This clone appeared once. V is TRBV28 and J is TRBJ1-1, with D possibly matching TRBD1 (6 bases). The CDR3 is 14 residues long. The germline CDR1 and CDR2 sequences are MDHEN and SYDVKM. The germline V and J ends were trimmed by 2 bases and 4 bases, with 11 bases remaining between them. The CDR3 loop reads CASSLGFRGTEAFF. The CDR3 DNA is TGTGCCAGCAGTTTAGGTTTCAGGGGCACTGAAGCTTTCTTT.

This chain links TRBV7-2 with TRBJ2-2, with 12 bases that match TRBD2. CDR1 SGHTA and CDR2 FQGNSA come from the germline V gene. V shed 5 bases and J 7 bases; nucleotides not matched to a gene: 5. The CDR3 has 15 residues. The CDR3 DNA reads as TGTGCCAGCAGCACCCTAGCGGGAGGGGGCGGGGAGCTGTTTTTT. It yields the protein CASSTLAGGGGELFF.

The chain is built from TRBV7-2 and TRBJ2-6; TRBD1 is a possible D gene (6 bases). This CDR3 has 16 residues. From germline, CDR1 is SGHTA and CDR2 FQGNSA. Trimming cost V 6 bases and J 0 bases, with 12 bases left between them. The CDR3 sequence is CASSPGVGSGANVLTF. CDR3 bases: TGTGCCAGCAGTCCAGGGGTGGGCTCTGGGGCCAACGTCCTGACTTTC.

The CDR3 DNA follows: TGTGCCAGCAGCTTTACCGGGACAGGGGTGGAAAAACTGTTTTTT. This sequence encodes CASSFTGTGVEKLFF. This chain links TRBV11-2 with TRBJ1-4; 10 bases are a match to TRBD1. The CDR3 extends over 15 amino acids. The trim removed 3 bases at V and 8 bases at J, leaving 6 bases unmatched. Per the germline V gene, CDR1 is SGHAT and CDR2 is FQNNGV.

V and J are TRBV10-1 and TRBJ2-5; 7 bases are a match to TRBD1. The CDR3 spans 17 residues. The J segment lost 4 bases and the V segment lost 7 bases, leaving 18 bases of the junction unmatched. Germline loops: CDR1 WNHNN, CDR2 SYGVQD (reference sequence). The DNA for the CDR3 is TGCGCCAGCATCACCCTCCGATGGGTCAGGGGGTCAGAGACCCAGTACTTC. It encodes CASITLRWVRGSETQYF.

This chain uses TRBV29-1 with TRBJ2-2; D possibly corresponds to TRBD2 (6 bases). This CDR3 has 15 amino acids. The V gene's germline CDR1 is SQVTM and CDR2 ANQGSEA. Deletions cut 6 bases from V and 5 bases from J, with 19 bases between. CDR3 loop: CSVNPPGGRTGELFF. CDR3 nucleotides: TGCAGCGTCAACCCGCCCGGGGGTCGGACCGGGGAGCTGTTTTTT.

The V call is TRBV27, the J call TRBJ1-5; D possibly corresponds to TRBD1 (5 bases). The ends were cut back, 1 base at V and 0 bases at J, with 19 bases in the middle. The germline gives CDR1 MNHEY, CDR2 SMNVEV (reference sequence). The CDR3 runs 19 residues. CDR3 region: CASSLYGGSGVLSNQPQHF. The DNA for the CDR3 is TGTGCCAGCAGTTTATACGGGGGGTCGGGGGTCCTTAGCAATCAGCCCCAGCATTTT.